This T cell receptor beta chain came from a study of shared clonotypes between healthy human individuals. Sequenced by immunoSEQ multiplex PCR; TCRdb stores in-frame clones only, minus some. The sample consists of about 990,000 clones, 78% of them appearing once. Trimming took 4 bases from V and 8 from J, leaving 23 bases between them. The CDR3 consists of 16 residues. This receptor was obtained from a man aged 18 to 29 in good health. Some clones in this sample may be carry-over from other donors' samples. V usage is TRBV23-1 and J usage is TRBJ1-2; a possible D gene is TRBD1 (6 bases). TRBV23-1 is annotated as an ORF whose role is uncertain. The specimen was memory CD4+ T cells from PBMCs. Subset reported: CD45RA-negative fraction. The CDR3 bases are TGCGCCAGCAGTCGTAGGCAGGGGCCCCAGGCTGGGGGCTACACCTTC. Translation gives CASSRRQGPQAGGYTF.